This T cell receptor beta chain was captured by sequencing in a study of OX40 agonist ivuxolimab in advanced cancers. About this clone itself: As yet, its antigen is unknown.

Profiled with immunoSEQ multiplex PCR; TCRdb holds only in-frame clones, not every one. The sample has over 35,000 clones, more than 70% seen once. Deletions cut 2 bases from V and 9 bases from J, with 11 bases between. Germline V gene lookup returns CDR1 SGDLS and CDR2 YYNGEE. The CDR3 has 12 amino acids. Findings and limits, study-wide: At 0.1 to 3.0 mg/kg, CD4+ and CD8+ blood T cells expanded clonally by week 6.

Sequences were derived from CD4+ or CD8+ T cells sorted from blood, sampled in a trial of the OX40 agonist ivuxolimab. This chain connects TRBV9 to TRBJ1-2; D call uncertain. The TCR comes from an adult with an advanced solid tumor such as melanoma, head and neck, liver or kidney cancer. The CDR3 is CASSVSDGRYTF. The CDR3 DNA reads TGTGCCAGCAGCGTCTCTGACGGCCGCTACACCTTC.